Described below is a single T cell receptor (beta chain) sequence and its context. Its target is unknown. TCRdb used MiXCR to reprocess the PCR reads, holding one entry per CDR3 protein. The table lists about 510,000 distinct CDR3 sequences, roughly 26% of them singletons. V lost 5 bases, J lost 2 bases, and 18 bases lay in between. This CDR3 comprises 16 residues. The germline V gene encodes CDR1 MDHEN and CDR2 SYDVKM. The data stem from a study of molecular identifiers for immune sequencing clone quantification. Broader study findings: Investigators reportedly could detect spiked Jurkat TCR RNA from one cell among some 940,000 naive cells.

The rearrangement uses TRBV28 and TRBJ1-2; D unresolved. Sequenced sample: naive CD8+ T cells from blood, with Jurkat cell RNA spiked in. Specified subset: FACS-sorted CD8+CD4-CCR7+CD45RA+ naive T cells. This receptor was taken from a human donor in good health. Some libraries in this study had Jurkat cell RNA spiked in. CDR3 in amino acids: CASSPPQATLNYGYTF. The CDR3 nucleotides read TGTGCCAGCAGTCCCCCCCAGGCAACTCTAAACTATGGCTACACCTTC.